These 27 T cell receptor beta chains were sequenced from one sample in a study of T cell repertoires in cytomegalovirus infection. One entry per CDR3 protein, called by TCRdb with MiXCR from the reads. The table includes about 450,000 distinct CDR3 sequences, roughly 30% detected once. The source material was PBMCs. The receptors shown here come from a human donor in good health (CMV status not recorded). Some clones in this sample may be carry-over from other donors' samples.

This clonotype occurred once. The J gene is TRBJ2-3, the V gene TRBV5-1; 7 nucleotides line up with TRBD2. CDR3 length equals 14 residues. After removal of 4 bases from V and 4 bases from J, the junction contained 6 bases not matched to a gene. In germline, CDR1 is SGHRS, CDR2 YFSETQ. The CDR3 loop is CASSNNGLADTQYF. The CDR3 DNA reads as TGCGCCAGCAGCAACAACGGACTAGCAGATACGCAGTATTTT.

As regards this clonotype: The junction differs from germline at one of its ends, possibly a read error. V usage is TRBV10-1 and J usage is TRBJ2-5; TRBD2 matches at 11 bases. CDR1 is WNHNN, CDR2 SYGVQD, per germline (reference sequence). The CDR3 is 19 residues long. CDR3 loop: CASSQEFLAGGLLQETQFF. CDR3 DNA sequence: TGCGCCAGCAGCCAGGAGTTTCTAGCGGGGGGTCTTCTACAAGAGACCCAGTTTTTC.

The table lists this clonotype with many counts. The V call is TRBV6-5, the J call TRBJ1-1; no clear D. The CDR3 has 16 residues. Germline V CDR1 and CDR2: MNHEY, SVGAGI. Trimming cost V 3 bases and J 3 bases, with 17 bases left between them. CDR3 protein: CASSYRSSLRDTEAFF. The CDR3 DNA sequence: TGTGCCAGCAGTTATCGGTCGTCCCTTCGGGACACTGAAGCTTTCTTT.

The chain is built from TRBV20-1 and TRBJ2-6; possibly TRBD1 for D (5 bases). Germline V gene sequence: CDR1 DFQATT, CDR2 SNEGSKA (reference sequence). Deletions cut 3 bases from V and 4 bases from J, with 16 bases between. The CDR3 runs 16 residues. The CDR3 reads CSASTGSPGGANVLTF. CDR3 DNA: TGCAGTGCTAGCACAGGTTCCCCAGGGGGGGCCAACGTCCTGACTTTC.

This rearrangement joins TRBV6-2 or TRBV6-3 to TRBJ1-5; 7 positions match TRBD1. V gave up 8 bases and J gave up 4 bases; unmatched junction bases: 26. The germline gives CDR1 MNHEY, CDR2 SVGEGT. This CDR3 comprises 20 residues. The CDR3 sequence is CASPYGWGQKGFRLNQPQHF. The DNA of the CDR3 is TGTGCCAGCCCTTATGGCTGGGGACAGAAGGGATTTCGGTTAAATCAGCCCCAGCATTTT.

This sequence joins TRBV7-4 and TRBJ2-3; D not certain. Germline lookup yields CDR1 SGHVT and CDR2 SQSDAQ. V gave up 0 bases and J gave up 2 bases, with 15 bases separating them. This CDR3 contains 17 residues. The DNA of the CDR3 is TGTGCCAGCAGCTTAGCTAACATCCTTTGGGACACAGATACGCAGTATTTT. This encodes CASSLANILWDTDTQYF.

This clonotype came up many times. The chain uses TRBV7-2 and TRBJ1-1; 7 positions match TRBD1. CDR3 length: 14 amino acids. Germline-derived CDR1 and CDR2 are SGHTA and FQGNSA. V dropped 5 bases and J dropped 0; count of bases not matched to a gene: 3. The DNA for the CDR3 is TGTGCCAGCAGCCAAGACAGGGTGAACACTGAAGCTTTCTTT. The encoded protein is CASSQDRVNTEAFF. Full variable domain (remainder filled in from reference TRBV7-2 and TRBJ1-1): GAGVSQSPSNKVTEKGKDVELRCDPISGHTALYWYRQSLGQGLEFLIYFQGNSAPDKSGLPSDRFSAERTGGSVSTLTIQRTQQEDSAVYLCASSQDRVNTEAFFGQGTRLTVV.

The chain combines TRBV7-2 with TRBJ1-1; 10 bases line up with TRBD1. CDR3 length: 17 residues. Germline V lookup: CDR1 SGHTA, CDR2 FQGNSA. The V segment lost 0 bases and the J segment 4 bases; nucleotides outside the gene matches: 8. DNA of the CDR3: TGTGCCAGCAGCTTAGCGCGACAGGGGGCTTCGGGCACTGAAGCTTTCTTT. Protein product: CASSLARQGASGTEAFF.

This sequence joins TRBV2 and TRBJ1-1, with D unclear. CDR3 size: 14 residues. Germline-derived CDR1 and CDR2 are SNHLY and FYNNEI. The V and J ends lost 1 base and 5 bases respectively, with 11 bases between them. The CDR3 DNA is TGTGCCAGCAGTGAAGTGGGTTTAGGGACTGAAGCTTTCTTT. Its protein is CASSEVGLGTEAFF.

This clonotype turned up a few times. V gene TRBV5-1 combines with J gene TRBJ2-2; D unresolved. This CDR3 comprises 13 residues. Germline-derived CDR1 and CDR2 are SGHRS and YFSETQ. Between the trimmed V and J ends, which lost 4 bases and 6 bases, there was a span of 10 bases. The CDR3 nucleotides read TGCGCCAGCAGCCTCACGGGCTCCGGGGAGCTGTTTTTT. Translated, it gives CASSLTGSGELFF.

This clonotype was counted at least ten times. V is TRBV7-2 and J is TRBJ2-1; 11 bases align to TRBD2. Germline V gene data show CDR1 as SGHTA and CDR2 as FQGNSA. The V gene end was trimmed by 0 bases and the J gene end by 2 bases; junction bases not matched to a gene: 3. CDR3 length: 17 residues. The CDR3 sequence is CASSLARSGGAYNEQFF. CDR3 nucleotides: TGTGCCAGCAGCTTAGCTCGTAGCGGGGGGGCCTACAATGAGCAGTTCTTC.

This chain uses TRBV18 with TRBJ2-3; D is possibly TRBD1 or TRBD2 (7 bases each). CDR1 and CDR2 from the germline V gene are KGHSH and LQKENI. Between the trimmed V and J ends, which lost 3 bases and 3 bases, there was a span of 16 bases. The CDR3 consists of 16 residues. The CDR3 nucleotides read TGTGCCAGCTCACCCGTGACAGGGAGGGGTACAGATACGCAGTATTTT. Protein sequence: CASSPVTGRGTDTQYF.

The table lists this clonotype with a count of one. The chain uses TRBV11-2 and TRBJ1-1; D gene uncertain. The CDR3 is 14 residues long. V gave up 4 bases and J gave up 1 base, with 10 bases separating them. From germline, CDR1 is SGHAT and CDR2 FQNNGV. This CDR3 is CASSYNQRNTEAFF. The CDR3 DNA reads TGTGCCAGCAGCTACAACCAAAGGAACACTGAAGCTTTCTTT.

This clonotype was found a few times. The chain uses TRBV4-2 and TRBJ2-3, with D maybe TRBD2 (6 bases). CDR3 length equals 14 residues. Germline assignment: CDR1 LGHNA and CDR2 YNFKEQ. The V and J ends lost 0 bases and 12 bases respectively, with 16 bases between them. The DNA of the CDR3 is TGTGCCAGCAGCCAAGATCGAGGGAGGAGAGTTCAGTATTTT. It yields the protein CASSQDRGRRVQYF.

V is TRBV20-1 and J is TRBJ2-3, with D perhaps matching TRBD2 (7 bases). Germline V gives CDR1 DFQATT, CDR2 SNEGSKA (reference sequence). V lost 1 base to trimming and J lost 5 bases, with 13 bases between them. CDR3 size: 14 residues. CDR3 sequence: CSARGGGRRDTQYF. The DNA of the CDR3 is TGCAGTGCTAGAGGGGGGGGCCGTCGAGATACGCAGTATTTT.

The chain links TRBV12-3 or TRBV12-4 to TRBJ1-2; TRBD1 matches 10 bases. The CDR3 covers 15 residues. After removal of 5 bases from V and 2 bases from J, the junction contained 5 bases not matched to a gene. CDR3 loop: CASSVTGGLNYGYTF. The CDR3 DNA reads TGTGCCAGCAGTGTGACAGGGGGCTTGAACTATGGCTACACCTTC.

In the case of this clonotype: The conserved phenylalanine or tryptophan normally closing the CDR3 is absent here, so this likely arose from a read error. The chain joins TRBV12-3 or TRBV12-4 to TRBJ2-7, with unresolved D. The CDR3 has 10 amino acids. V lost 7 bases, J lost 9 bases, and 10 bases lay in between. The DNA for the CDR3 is TGTGCCAGCACCCTTATTGGGCAGTACTTA. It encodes CASTLIGQYL.

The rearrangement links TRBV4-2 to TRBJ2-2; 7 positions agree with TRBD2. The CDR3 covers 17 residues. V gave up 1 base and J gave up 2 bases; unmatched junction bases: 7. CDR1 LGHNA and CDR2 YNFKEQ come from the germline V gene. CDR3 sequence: CASSQGAWGGNTGELFF. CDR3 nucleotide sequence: TGTGCCAGCAGCCAAGGAGCGTGGGGGGGTAACACCGGGGAGCTGTTTTTT.

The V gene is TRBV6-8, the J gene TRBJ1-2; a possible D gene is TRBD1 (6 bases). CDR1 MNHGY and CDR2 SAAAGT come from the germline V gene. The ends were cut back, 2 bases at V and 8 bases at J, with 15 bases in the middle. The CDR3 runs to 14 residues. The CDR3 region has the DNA TGTGCCAGCAGTTACGGCGGGACAAAGGAGGGCTACACCTTC. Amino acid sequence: CASSYGGTKEGYTF.

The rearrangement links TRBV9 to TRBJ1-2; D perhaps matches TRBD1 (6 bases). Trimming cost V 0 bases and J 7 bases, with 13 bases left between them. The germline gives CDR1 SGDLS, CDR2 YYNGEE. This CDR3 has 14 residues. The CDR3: CASSVAGAVGGYTF. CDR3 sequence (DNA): TGTGCCAGCAGCGTAGCAGGGGCTGTCGGTGGCTACACCTTC.

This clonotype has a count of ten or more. The CDR3 coding sequence is TGCGCCAGCAGCCGGACGTCGGGACCCCTCAACACTGAAGCTTTCTTT. Amino acids: CASSRTSGPLNTEAFF. The V gene is TRBV4-1, the J gene TRBJ1-1, with D possibly TRBD1 on 5 matching bases. The CDR3 spans 16 residues. Germline V gives CDR1 MGHRA, CDR2 YSYEKL. Trimming took 4 bases from V and 2 from J, leaving 17 bases between them.

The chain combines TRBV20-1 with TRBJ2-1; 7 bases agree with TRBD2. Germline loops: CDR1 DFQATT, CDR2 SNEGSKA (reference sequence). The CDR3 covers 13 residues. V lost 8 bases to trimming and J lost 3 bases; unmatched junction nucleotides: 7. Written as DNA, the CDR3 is TGCAGTATTGGCGGGGGTTTCTACAATGAGCAGTTCTTC. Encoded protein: CSIGGGFYNEQFF.

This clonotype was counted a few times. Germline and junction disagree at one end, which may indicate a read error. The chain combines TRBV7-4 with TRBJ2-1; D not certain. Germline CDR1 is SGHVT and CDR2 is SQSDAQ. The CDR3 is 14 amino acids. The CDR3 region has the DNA TGTGCCAGTAGCTTGAGGCAGGTGCACAATGAGCAGTTCTTC. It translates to CASSLRQVHNEQFF.

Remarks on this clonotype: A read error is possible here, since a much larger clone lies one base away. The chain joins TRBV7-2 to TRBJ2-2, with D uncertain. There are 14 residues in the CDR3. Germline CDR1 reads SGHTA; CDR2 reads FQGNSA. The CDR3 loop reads CARSLEAVAGELFF. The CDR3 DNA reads TGTGCCAGAAGCTTAGAAGCAGTTGCCGGGGAGCTGTTTTTT. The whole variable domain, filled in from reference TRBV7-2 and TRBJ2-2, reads GAGVSQSPSNKVTEKGKDVELRCDPISGHTALYWYRQSLGQGLEFLIYFQGNSAPDKSGLPSDRFSAERTGGSVSTLTIQRTQQEDSAVYLCARSLEAVAGELFFGEGSRLTVL.

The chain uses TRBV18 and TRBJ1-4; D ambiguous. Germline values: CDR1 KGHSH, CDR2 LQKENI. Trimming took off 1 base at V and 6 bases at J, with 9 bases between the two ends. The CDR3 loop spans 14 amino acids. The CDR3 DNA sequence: TGTGCCAGCTCACCACAAAAGAGATATGAAAAACTGTTTTTT. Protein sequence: CASSPQKRYEKLFF.

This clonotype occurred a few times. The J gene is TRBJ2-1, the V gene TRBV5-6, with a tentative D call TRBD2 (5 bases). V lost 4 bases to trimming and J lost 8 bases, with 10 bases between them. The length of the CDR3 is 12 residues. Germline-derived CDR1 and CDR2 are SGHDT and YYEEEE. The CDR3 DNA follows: TGTGCCAGCAGCGGAGACGGGGATGAGCAGTTCTTC. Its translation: CASSGDGDEQFF.

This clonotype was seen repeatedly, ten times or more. The chain's CDR3 is CASSFAKGGQGAIWTEAFF. The CDR3 bases are TGTGCCAGCAGTTTTGCGAAAGGCGGACAGGGGGCAATTTGGACTGAAGCTTTCTTT. The chain has TRBV27 and TRBJ1-1, with 11 nucleotides matching TRBD1. V lost 3 bases to trimming and J lost 5 bases; unmatched junction nucleotides: 17. The CDR3 has 19 amino acids. CDR1 and CDR2 from the germline V gene are MNHEY and SMNVEV (reference sequence).